The rows below give T cell receptor beta chains drawn from one sample of a study of cytomegalovirus exposure and HLA in healthy donors. Repertoires were generated with immunoSEQ multiplex PCR, while TCRdb's copy carries only in-frame clones and drops some. The table shows some 130,000 clones, with around 80% occurring only once. The sample was PBMCs. The receptors stem from a woman between 45 and 65 years old in good health and CMV-seronegative. Both conserved end residues are part of each CDR3. A D gene is named only where the DNA matches it firmly. Size values are once, few and many counts, or a class for expanded clones, and some rows have none.

v_gene: TRBV6-6
abundance: -
j_gene: TRBJ1-5
d_gene: TRBD1
CDR3nt: TGTGCCAGCAGTTACCCACAGGGGTTCCGTCAGCCCCAGCATTTT
CDR3aa: CASSYPQGFRQPQHF

v_gene: TRBV7-2
abundance: few
j_gene: TRBJ1-2
d_gene: -
CDR3nt: TGTGCCAGCAGCTTAGATCAGACAGGAATCCTCTATGGCTACACCTTC
CDR3aa: CASSLDQTGILYGYTF

v_gene: TRBV29-1
abundance: -
j_gene: TRBJ2-5
d_gene: TRBD2
CDR3nt: TGCAGCGTTGCGGGCGGGAGGGCCTTAGAGACCCAGTACTTC
CDR3aa: CSVAGGRALETQYF

v_gene: TRBV28
abundance: once
j_gene: TRBJ1-2
d_gene: -
CDR3nt: TGTGCCAGCAGTCCACGACAGGCTTTCTATGGCTACACCTTC
CDR3aa: CASSPRQAFYGYTF

v_gene: TRBV7-8
abundance: -
j_gene: TRBJ1-2
d_gene: -
CDR3nt: TGTGCCAGCAGCTTAGTGGGACACAGAAATGGCTACACCTTC
CDR3aa: CASSLVGHRNGYTF

v_gene: TRBV30
abundance: once
j_gene: TRBJ2-2
d_gene: TRBD2
CDR3nt: TGTGCCTGGAGACCGACTAGCGGGAGGGCGAACACCGGGGAGCTGTTTTTT
CDR3aa: CAWRPTSGRANTGELFF

v_gene: TRBV5-4
abundance: -
j_gene: TRBJ2-7
d_gene: -
CDR3nt: TGTGCCAGCAGCCCTGGCGGTCGCTGGGAGCAGTACTTC
CDR3aa: CASSPGGRWEQYF

v_gene: TRBV9
abundance: once
j_gene: TRBJ1-4
d_gene: -
CDR3nt: TGTGCCAGCAGCGTAGGACCTGAGGCCGTGAATAAAAAACTGTTTTTT
CDR3aa: CASSVGPEAVNKKLFF

v_gene: TRBV7-2
abundance: -
j_gene: TRBJ1-3
d_gene: TRBD1
CDR3nt: TGTGCCAGCAGCTTAAAGGGGACAGGGTATCGAGACACCATATATTTT
CDR3aa: CASSLKGTGYRDTIYF

v_gene: TRBV19
abundance: -
j_gene: TRBJ2-5
d_gene: TRBD1
CDR3nt: TGTGCCAGTAGACGGGCAGGGGGTGGGGAGACCCAGTACTTC
CDR3aa: CASRRAGGGETQYF

v_gene: TRBV19
abundance: -
j_gene: TRBJ1-2
d_gene: -
CDR3nt: TGTGCCAGTAGCGTACTGAACTATGGCTACACCTTC
CDR3aa: CASSVLNYGYTF

v_gene: TRBV29-1
abundance: -
j_gene: TRBJ1-1
d_gene: -
CDR3nt: TGCAGCGTTGAAGAATGGGGGGATTCGGTGAACACTGAAGCTTTCTTT
CDR3aa: CSVEEWGDSVNTEAFF

v_gene: TRBV7-2
abundance: -
j_gene: TRBJ2-5
d_gene: TRBD2
CDR3nt: TGTGCCAGCAGCCCCTCTAGCGGGAGCCACCAAGAGACCCAGTACTTC
CDR3aa: CASSPSSGSHQETQYF

v_gene: TRBV21-1
abundance: -
j_gene: TRBJ2-1
d_gene: -
CDR3nt: TGTGCCAGCAGCAACGGGGGAGGACACAATGAGCAGTTCTTC
CDR3aa: CASSNGGGHNEQFF

v_gene: TRBV30
abundance: -
j_gene: TRBJ2-1
d_gene: TRBD2
CDR3nt: TGTGCCTGGATACACAAGTCTAGCGGCTACAATGAGCAGTTCTTC
CDR3aa: CAWIHKSSGYNEQFF

v_gene: TRBV11-3
abundance: -
j_gene: TRBJ2-1
d_gene: TRBD2
CDR3nt: TGTGCCAGCAGCTCACTAGCGGGAGCTGAGCAGTTCTTC
CDR3aa: CASSSLAGAEQFF

v_gene: TRBV7-9
abundance: once
j_gene: TRBJ2-1
d_gene: TRBD2
CDR3nt: TGTGCCAGCAGCTTTCTAGCGGGAGGGGATGAGCAGTTCTTC
CDR3aa: CASSFLAGGDEQFF

v_gene: TRBV18
abundance: -
j_gene: TRBJ2-3
d_gene: -
CDR3nt: TGTGCCAGCTCACCACTCGGTCGAACAGATACGCAGTATTTT
CDR3aa: CASSPLGRTDTQYF

v_gene: TRBV5-4
abundance: -
j_gene: TRBJ1-4
d_gene: -
CDR3nt: TGTGCCAGCAGCCCGGGACTGAGGAATGAAAAACTGTTTTTT
CDR3aa: CASSPGLRNEKLFF

v_gene: TRBV11-2
abundance: -
j_gene: TRBJ2-7
d_gene: -
CDR3nt: TGTGCCAGCAGCTTAAAACAGGGTTATTCGTACGAGCAGTACTTC
CDR3aa: CASSLKQGYSYEQYF

v_gene: TRBV2
abundance: -
j_gene: TRBJ1-1
d_gene: -
CDR3nt: TGTGCCAGCGCCGACCGGCAGGGAAACACTGAAGCTTTCTTT
CDR3aa: CASADRQGNTEAFF

v_gene: TRBV19
abundance: -
j_gene: TRBJ2-3
d_gene: TRBD2
CDR3nt: TGTGCCAGTAGTATAAGGCTAGCGGGGGACACAGATACGCAGTATTTT
CDR3aa: CASSIRLAGDTDTQYF

v_gene: TRBV10-3
abundance: few
j_gene: TRBJ2-1
d_gene: TRBD1
CDR3nt: TGTGCCATCAAGGGGGCAGGGGGCAATGAGCAGTTCTTC
CDR3aa: CAIKGAGGNEQFF

v_gene: TRBV27
abundance: -
j_gene: TRBJ2-2
d_gene: -
CDR3nt: TGTGCCAGCAGTTTAGAGGTTCCGATGGGTAGTTGGATGGGGGAGCTGTTTTTT
CDR3aa: CASSLEVPMGSWMGELFF

v_gene: TRBV7-3
abundance: few
j_gene: TRBJ2-1
d_gene: TRBD2
CDR3nt: TGTGCCAGCAGCGGCGTTAGCGGGAGGGCCGGGAGGAATGAGCAGTTCTTC
CDR3aa: CASSGVSGRAGRNEQFF

v_gene: TRBV9
abundance: -
j_gene: TRBJ1-4
d_gene: -
CDR3nt: TGTGCCAGCAGCGGCCCCCATATGGGGCAGGACGAAAAACTGTTTTTT
CDR3aa: CASSGPHMGQDEKLFF

v_gene: TRBV30
abundance: -
j_gene: TRBJ1-2
d_gene: -
CDR3nt: TGTGCCTGGAGTGGCTTCGGGGAGGAGGGCTACCCCTTC
CDR3aa: CAWSGFGEEGYPF

v_gene: TRBV14
abundance: -
j_gene: TRBJ2-7
d_gene: -
CDR3nt: TGTGCCAGCAGCCCCTTTGCGGGAACGATCGAGCAGTACTTC
CDR3aa: CASSPFAGTIEQYF

v_gene: TRBV9
abundance: -
j_gene: TRBJ1-4
d_gene: -
CDR3nt: TGTGCCAGCAGCGGAGTTCTTGAGGGAAAACTGTTTTTT
CDR3aa: CASSGVLEGKLFF

v_gene: TRBV5-1
abundance: -
j_gene: TRBJ2-2
d_gene: TRBD2
CDR3nt: TGCGCCAGCAGCTCGGGACTAGCGGGACGGGGGTACACCGGGGAGCTGTTTTTT
CDR3aa: CASSSGLAGRGYTGELFF

v_gene: TRBV4-3
abundance: few
j_gene: TRBJ2-7
d_gene: TRBD2
CDR3nt: TGCGCCAGCAGCCAAGTGGAAGCGGGAAGGTACGAGCAGTACTTC
CDR3aa: CASSQVEAGRYEQYF